This T cell receptor beta chain stems from a study of identical twins. Regarding the study as a whole: Beta out-of-frame sequences showed weaker excess twin sharing. Cross-sectional statistical analysis, not tracking of the same donors, underpinned the conclusions.

Donors uniformly comprised healthy Caucasians. Germline V gene data show CDR1 as LNHNV and CDR2 as YYDKDF (reference sequence). V shed 5 bases and J shed 4 bases, with 9 bases lying between them. The CDR3 runs 13 residues. This clonotype was seen more than once but under ten times. Its specificity is not known. TCRdb recomputed calls from the 5' RACE reads with MiXCR, one row per CDR3 protein. This sample carries 1.5 million to 2 million distinct CDR3 sequences, 32% of them seen once, and the ten largest clones take less than 0.35%. The material sequenced was cord blood. This receptor was taken from a newborn girl in good health. The chain couples TRBV15 to TRBJ1-5, with D hard to call. In nucleotides, the CDR3 is TGTGCCACCAGCCAGACTGGAAATCAGCCCCAGCATTTT. Translation: CATSQTGNQPQHF.